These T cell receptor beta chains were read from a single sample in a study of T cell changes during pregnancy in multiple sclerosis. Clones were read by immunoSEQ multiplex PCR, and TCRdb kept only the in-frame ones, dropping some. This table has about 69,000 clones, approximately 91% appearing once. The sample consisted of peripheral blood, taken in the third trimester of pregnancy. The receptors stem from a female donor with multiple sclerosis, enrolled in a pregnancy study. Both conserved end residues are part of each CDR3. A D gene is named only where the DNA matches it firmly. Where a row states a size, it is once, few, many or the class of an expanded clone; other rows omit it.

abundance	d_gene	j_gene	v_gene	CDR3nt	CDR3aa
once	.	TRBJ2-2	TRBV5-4	TGTGCCAGCAGCTTGGCCTCAAGGGGCAAAGCCGGGGAGCTGTTTTTT	CASSLASRGKAGELFF
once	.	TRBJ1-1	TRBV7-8	TGTGCCAGCAGCTCGGCCCGGACAGCCTCTGAAGCTTTCTTT	CASSSARTASEAFF
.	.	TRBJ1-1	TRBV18	TGTGCCAGCTCACCACGGGTAATCCCCCAGGGAAGGAGGGCTGAAGCTTTCTTT	CASSPRVIPQGRRAEAFF
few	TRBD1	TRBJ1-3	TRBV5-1	TGCGCCAGCAGCCCTGTCCCGGGACAGGGAAGAGGAAACACCATATATTTT	CASSPVPGQGRGNTIYF
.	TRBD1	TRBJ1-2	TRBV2	TGTGCCAGCAAGACAGGGCTGACCTATGGCTACACCTTC	CASKTGLTYGYTF
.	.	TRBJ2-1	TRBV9	TGTGCCAGCAGCGTATATCCGGGGAATGAGCAGTTCTTC	CASSVYPGNEQFF
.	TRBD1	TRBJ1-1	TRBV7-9	TGTGCCAGCAGCTTACAGGGGGGGAACACTGAAGCTTTCTTT	CASSLQGGNTEAFF
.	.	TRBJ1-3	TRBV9	TGTGCCAGCAGCGTAGCTTGGGGGGGGTCAGGAAACACCATATATTTT	CASSVAWGGSGNTIYF
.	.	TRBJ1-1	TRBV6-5	TGTGCCAGCAGTTACTCTTCCTACACTGAAGCTTTCTTT	CASSYSSYTEAFF
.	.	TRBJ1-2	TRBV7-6	TGTGCCGGTGACAGATTTGGCTATGGCTACACCTTC	CAGDRFGYGYTF
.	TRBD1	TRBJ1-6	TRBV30	TGTGCCTGGAGTGTACGGAACAGGGGAGATTCACCCCTCCACTTT	CAWSVRNRGDSPLHF
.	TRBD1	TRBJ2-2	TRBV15	TGTGCCACCATACCCGCGACAGGGTTTGGTGGGGAGCTGTTTTTT	CATIPATGFGGELFF
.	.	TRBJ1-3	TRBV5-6	TGTGCCAGCAGCTCTAGTCGGTCATTTGGAAACACCATATATTTT	CASSSSRSFGNTIYF
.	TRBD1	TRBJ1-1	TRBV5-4	TGTGCCAGCAGCCTGGGACAGCCCAGGGTGAACACTGAAGCTTTCTTT	CASSLGQPRVNTEAFF
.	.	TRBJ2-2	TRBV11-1	TGTGCCAGCAGCTATAGACAGCGGGCTTCCGGGGAGCTGTTTTTT	CASSYRQRASGELFF
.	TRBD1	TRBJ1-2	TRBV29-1	TGCAGCGTTGAAGATAGACAGGGTGTGAACTATGGCTACACCTTC	CSVEDRQGVNYGYTF
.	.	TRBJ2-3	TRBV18	TGTGCCAGCTCACCGACTATAGAGGCAGATACGCAGTATTTT	CASSPTIEADTQYF
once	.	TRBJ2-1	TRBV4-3	TGCGCCAGCAGCCAAGATCCAGGGATTTCCTCCTACAATGAGCAGTTCTTC	CASSQDPGISSYNEQFF
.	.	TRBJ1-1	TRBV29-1	TGCAGCTCCGGGGGTGGGATGAACACTGAAGCTTTCTTT	CSSGGGMNTEAFF
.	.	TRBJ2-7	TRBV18	TGTGCCAGCTCACCCATGGGCACAGGTCGCTTCTACGAGCAGTACTTC	CASSPMGTGRFYEQYF
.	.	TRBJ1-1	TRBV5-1	TGCGCCAGCAGCTTCGGGGGGCCGGACACTGAAGCTTTCTTT	CASSFGGPDTEAFF
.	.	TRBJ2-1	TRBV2	TGTGCCAGCAGTGTAATAGCCACTTCGGGTGAGCAGTTCTTC	CASSVIATSGEQFF
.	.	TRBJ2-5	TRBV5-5	TGTGCCAGCACCCGCGCCCTGCAAAGAGAGACCCAGTACTTC	CASTRALQRETQYF
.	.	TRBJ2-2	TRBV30	TGTGCCTGGAACGGAGCCGCCCGGCCGGCCGGGGAGCTGTTTTTT	CAWNGAARPAGELFF
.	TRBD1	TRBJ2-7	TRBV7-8	TGTGCCAGCAGCTTAAACATGGGGACAGGGGCCTACGAGCAGTACTTC	CASSLNMGTGAYEQYF
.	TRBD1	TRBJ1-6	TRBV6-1	TGTGCCAGCAGTGAAGCGCCAGGGGGCCGGTATAATTCACCCCTCCACTTT	CASSEAPGGRYNSPLHF
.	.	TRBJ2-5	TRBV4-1	TGCGCCAGCAGCCAAGATATTGGTAGCCAAGAGACCCAGTACTTC	CASSQDIGSQETQYF
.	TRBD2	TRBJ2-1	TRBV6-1	TGTGCCAGCAGTGAGGGTAGCGGGGGCCATGAGCAGTTCTTC	CASSEGSGGHEQFF
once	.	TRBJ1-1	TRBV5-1	TGCGCCAGCAGCTTGGGGGCCAGGGCGTTAGGTGAAGCTTTCTTT	CASSLGARALGEAFF
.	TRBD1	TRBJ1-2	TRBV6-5	TGTGCCAGCAGCCCGCCCCCGGACAGGGGGCACGGCTACACCTTC	CASSPPPDRGHGYTF
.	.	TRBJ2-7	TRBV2	TGTGCCAGCAGGCGAAGGGACAACTCCTACGAGCAGTACTTC	CASRRRDNSYEQYF
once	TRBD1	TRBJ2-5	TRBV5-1	TGCGCCAGCAGCTTGGATTACCCCTTCAGGGGGCAAGAGACCCAGTACTTC	CASSLDYPFRGQETQYF
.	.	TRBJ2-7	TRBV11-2	TGTGCCAGCAGTTATCGATGGGAGTCCTACGAGCAGTACTTC	CASSYRWESYEQYF
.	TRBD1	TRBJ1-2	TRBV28	TGTGCCAGCAGTTCCCTGCCGGGACAGGGTTATGGCTACACCTTC	CASSSLPGQGYGYTF
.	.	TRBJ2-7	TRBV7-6	TGTGCCAGCAGCTTGGGCAGGCCCTACGAGCAGTACTTC	CASSLGRPYEQYF
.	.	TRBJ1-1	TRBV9	TGTGCCAGCAGCGCCTCAGGGACTGAAGCTTTCTTT	CASSASGTEAFF
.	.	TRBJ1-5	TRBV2	TGTGCCAGCAGTGATACTGTTAGCAATCAGCCCCAGCATTTT	CASSDTVSNQPQHF
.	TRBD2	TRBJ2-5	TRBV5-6	TGTGCCAGCAAACGACTAGCGGGGCGACTAGAGACCCAGTACTTC	CASKRLAGRLETQYF
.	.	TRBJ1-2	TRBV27	TGTGCCAGCAGTTTCGGTCTGACACCTCGGGGTGGCTACACCTTC	CASSFGLTPRGGYTF
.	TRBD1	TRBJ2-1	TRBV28	TGTGCCAGCAGTTTTGGGGACAGGGATTACAATGAGCAGTTCTTC	CASSFGDRDYNEQFF
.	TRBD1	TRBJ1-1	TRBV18	TGTGCCAGCTCACCGGGACAGGGAAATACTGAAGCTTTCTTT	CASSPGQGNTEAFF
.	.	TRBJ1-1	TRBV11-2	TGTGCCAGCAGCTTATTCCTACAGCCCCGGGAGACTGAAGCTTTCTTT	CASSLFLQPRETEAFF
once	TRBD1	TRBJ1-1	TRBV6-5	TGTGCCAGCAGTTGGGGCCGACAGGGTAGCACTGAAGCTTTCTTT	CASSWGRQGSTEAFF
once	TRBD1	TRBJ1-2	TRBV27	TGTGCCAGCAGTCGCCTAACCGGGACAGGGGGGGTCGGCTACACCTTC	CASSRLTGTGGVGYTF
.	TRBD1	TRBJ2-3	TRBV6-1	TGTGCCAGCAGCGAGAGACAGGGCCGCACAGATACGCAGTATTTT	CASSERQGRTDTQYF
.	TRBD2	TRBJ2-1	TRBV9	TGTGCCAGCAGCGTAGGCGGGGGTTCCTACAATGAGCAGTTCTTC	CASSVGGGSYNEQFF
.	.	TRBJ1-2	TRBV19	TGTGCCAGTACCCCAGGGGAGTGGGGCTACACCTTC	CASTPGEWGYTF
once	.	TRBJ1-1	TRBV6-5	TGTGCCAGCAGCCTCCGGGAGAACACTGAAGCTTTCTTT	CASSLRENTEAFF
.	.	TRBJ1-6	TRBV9	TGTGCCAGCAGCACCTCTACAGGCTCCTATAATTCACCCCTCCACTTT	CASSTSTGSYNSPLHF
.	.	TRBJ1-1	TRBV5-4	TGTGCCAGCAGACAGGACTCGGGAGGCACTGAAGCTTTCTTT	CASRQDSGGTEAFF
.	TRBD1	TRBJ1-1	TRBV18	TGTGCCAGCTCACCGGCGACAGGGCGGACTATGGCTTTCTTT	CASSPATGRTMAFF
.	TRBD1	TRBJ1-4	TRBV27	TGTGCCAGCAGTTTATCAGGGGGCTGGGGGAGACTGTTTTTT	CASSLSGGWGRLFF
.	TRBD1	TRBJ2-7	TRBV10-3	TGTGCCATCAGTGACCCAAGGGGACAGGGGGTCGGCGAGCAGTACTTC	CAISDPRGQGVGEQYF
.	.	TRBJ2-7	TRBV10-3	TGTGCCATCAGTGAGTCGGGCAGGTGGCCCAACGAGCAGTACTTC	CAISESGRWPNEQYF
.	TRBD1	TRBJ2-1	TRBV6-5	TGTGCCAGCAGCTTTGATTGGGGGACAGGGCTGTTCTTC	CASSFDWGTGLFF
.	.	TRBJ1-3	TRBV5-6	TGTGCCAGCAGCACGGGGACTGGAAACACCATATATTTT	CASSTGTGNTIYF
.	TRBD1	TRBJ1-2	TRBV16	TGTGCCAGCAGCCGTACCGGGACAGGGGTCGGCTACACCTTC	CASSRTGTGVGYTF